Following are 30 T cell receptor beta chains from one sample sequenced in a study of shared clonotypes between healthy human individuals. Naive-designated CD8 cells lacked CD45RO, were positively enriched for CCR7, and omitted terminally differentiated effector memory CD45RA+ cells. Produced via immunoSEQ multiplex PCR; TCRdb's table is partial and in-frame only. In the table there are under 2,000,000 clones, 85% to 95% of which are singletons. Sequences were obtained from naive CD8+ T cells sorted from blood. The origin of the receptors is a young man in good health.

The chain uses TRBV30 and TRBJ1-5; D perhaps matches TRBD1 (6 bases). V dropped 0 bases and J dropped 7 bases, with 10 bases sitting between them. CDR1 and CDR2 from the germline V gene are GTSNPN and SVGIG (reference sequence). CDR3 length: 13 amino acids. The CDR3 region has the DNA TGTGCCTGGAGTGTAGGGGGTTTGCAGCCCCAGCATTTT. Translation gives CAWSVGGLQPQHF.

The J gene is TRBJ2-3, the V gene TRBV27, with 9 bases matching TRBD2. The CDR3 length is 17 residues. V dropped 6 bases and J dropped 5; count of bases not matched to a gene: 15. Germline CDR1 and CDR2: MNHEY and SMNVEV (reference sequence). The CDR3 loop reads CASRTLAAGGSGDTQYF. The CDR3 DNA follows: TGTGCCAGCAGGACCCTCGCGGCGGGAGGGTCCGGAGATACGCAGTATTTT.

Turning to this clone: Other DNA sequences in this specimen translate into the identical CDR3. The CDR3 nucleotides read TGTGCCAGCAGCTTCAACATGAACACTGAAGCTTTCTTT. Translating it yields CASSFNMNTEAFF. The rearrangement links TRBV5-6 to TRBJ1-1; D is uncertain. The germline V gene has CDR1 SGHDT and CDR2 YYEEEE. V dropped 2 bases and J dropped 0 bases, with 5 bases sitting between them. This CDR3 spans 13 amino acids.

The chain combines TRBV9 with TRBJ1-6; D gene uncertain. This CDR3 spans 17 amino acids. Germline CDR1 reads SGDLS; CDR2 reads YYNGEE. Trimming stripped 3 bases from V and 0 bases from J, with 13 bases between. The CDR3 is CASSEKSSSSYNSPLHF. The DNA for the CDR3 is TGTGCCAGCAGCGAGAAGAGTAGCAGCTCCTATAATTCACCCCTCCACTTT.

Comments on this clone: The same CDR3 also results from other DNA sequences found in this sample. The chain carries TRBV19 and TRBJ2-7; TRBD1 might be the D (6 bases). The CDR3 is made up of 13 amino acids. Germline V CDR1 and CDR2: LNHDA, SQIVND (reference sequence). Deletions cut 3 bases from V and 4 bases from J, with 10 bases between. The DNA for the CDR3 is TGTGCCAGTAGTATTTCAGGGGTTTACGAGCAGTACTTC. Its translation: CASSISGVYEQYF.

The V call is TRBV4-3, the J call TRBJ2-4; D could derive from TRBD1 or TRBD2 (5 bases each). Germline CDR1 reads LGHNA; CDR2 reads YSLEER. This CDR3 has 16 residues. V shed 2 bases and J shed 5 bases, with 16 bases lying between them. The CDR3 reads CASSQLLLGGQNIQYF. CDR3 in DNA: TGCGCCAGCAGCCAACTCCTCCTTGGGGGACAAAACATTCAGTACTTC.

The V and J genes are TRBV5-4 and TRBJ1-2; 7 nucleotides line up with TRBD1. Trimming removed 3 bases from V and 4 bases from J; junction bases left unmatched: 3. The V gene's germline CDR1 is SGHNT and CDR2 YYREEE (reference sequence). The CDR3 is made up of 13 amino acids. CDR3 region: CASSSGQIYGYTF. The CDR3 DNA is TGTGCCAGCAGCTCGGGACAGATCTATGGCTACACCTTC.

The chain links TRBV4-1 to TRBJ2-1; D is perhaps TRBD1 or TRBD2 (5 bases each). There are 16 residues in the CDR3. CDR1 is MGHRA and CDR2 is YSYEKL in the germline V gene. V lost 4 bases, J lost 3 bases, and 16 bases lay in between. The CDR3 region is CASSLPPGTGYNEQFF. The DNA for the CDR3 is TGCGCCAGCAGCCTCCCCCCGGGGACCGGCTACAATGAGCAGTTCTTC.

The DNA of the CDR3 is TGTGCCAGCACCACAGAGGGGCCCTTGGGAGATACGCAGTATTTT. It yields the protein CASTTEGPLGDTQYF. The chain carries TRBV7-2 and TRBJ2-3; D assignment may be TRBD1 or TRBD2 (5 bases each). This CDR3 has 15 amino acids. V was clipped by 7 bases and J by 5 bases, with 19 bases between them. The germline V gene encodes CDR1 SGHTA and CDR2 FQGNSA. The full variable domain, with the rest looked up from reference TRBV7-2 and TRBJ2-3, is GAGVSQSPSNKVTEKGKDVELRCDPISGHTALYWYRQSLGQGLEFLIYFQGNSAPDKSGLPSDRFSAERTGGSVSTLTIQRTQQEDSAVYLCASTTEGPLGDTQYFGPGTRLTVL.

V and J are TRBV27 and TRBJ2-7; perhaps TRBD2 as D (6 bases). The CDR3 contains 16 residues. V lost 7 bases to trimming and J lost 2 bases, with 21 bases between them. Germline values: CDR1 MNHEY, CDR2 SMNVEV (reference sequence). DNA for the CDR3: TGTGCCAGCAATGTGGGCCCCGGGACTCTTACCTACGAGCAGTACTTC. Amino acid sequence: CASNVGPGTLTYEQYF.

This chain uses TRBV6-5 with TRBJ2-1; a possible D gene is TRBD1 (5 bases). V was trimmed by 7 bases and J by 5 bases, leaving 12 bases between them. CDR1 is MNHEY and CDR2 is SVGAGI in the germline V gene. The CDR3 length is 13 residues. The CDR3 loop reads CASNMGRDNEQFF. The CDR3 coding sequence is TGTGCCAGCAATATGGGGCGCGACAATGAGCAGTTCTTC.

This chain connects TRBV10-2 to TRBJ2-7; 8 bases fit TRBD1. The germline gives CDR1 WSHSY, CDR2 SAAADI. Unmatched junction bases numbered 12, after V lost 6 bases and J lost 5 bases. The CDR3 is 15 residues long. In DNA form, the CDR3 reads TGCGCCAGCAGGAGGACAGGGCCGTTGAAGGACGAGCAGTACTTC. Its protein is CASRRTGPLKDEQYF.

The chain uses TRBV28 and TRBJ2-2; 7 bases align to TRBD2. Germline V lookup: CDR1 MDHEN, CDR2 SYDVKM. CDR3 length: 21 amino acids. After removal of 5 bases from V and 0 bases from J, the junction contained 21 bases not matched to a gene. CDR3 sequence (DNA): TGTGCCAGCAGTAAACCCCCGGGAGGACTTGTTGTCTTCGCGAACACCGGGGAGCTGTTTTTT. Translated: CASSKPPGGLVVFANTGELFF.

The V and J genes are TRBV29-1 and TRBJ2-2, with unresolved D. V was shortened by 6 bases and J by 1 base, with 9 bases between the two germline ends. This CDR3 is 13 amino acids long. Germline V lookup: CDR1 SQVTM, CDR2 ANQGSEA. The DNA of the CDR3 is TGCAGCGTACGGTGGATGAACACCGGGGAGCTGTTTTTT. Protein: CSVRWMNTGELFF.

The chain has TRBV7-9 and TRBJ2-1, with D perhaps TRBD2 (5 bases). The CDR3 is 15 amino acids. Trimming took off 0 bases at V and 5 bases at J, with 11 bases between the two ends. In germline, CDR1 is SEHNR, CDR2 FQNEAQ (reference sequence). The CDR3 coding sequence is TGTGCCAGCAGCTTAGCGGCTAGCCCCAACAATGAGCAGTTCTTC. This translates into CASSLAASPNNEQFF. Using reference TRBV7-9 and TRBJ2-1 for the parts outside the CDR3, the full variable domain is DTGVSQNPRHKITKRGQNVTFRCDPISEHNRLYWYRQTLGQGPEFLTYFQNEAQLEKSRLLSDRFSAERPKGSFSTLEIQRTEQGDSAMYLCASSLAASPNNEQFFGPGTRLTVL.

The V and J genes are TRBV29-1 and TRBJ2-3, with 11 bases lining up with TRBD2. The CDR3 is made up of 17 amino acids. The germline CDR1 and CDR2 sequences are SQVTM and ANQGSEA. The V and J ends lost 6 bases and 0 bases, in that order; junction bases with no gene match: 11. The CDR3 reads CSVAGTSGEASTDTQYF. CDR3 DNA sequence: TGCAGCGTCGCCGGGACTAGCGGTGAGGCTAGCACAGATACGCAGTATTTT.

The rearrangement joins TRBV30 to TRBJ2-1, with 9 bases aligning to TRBD1. This CDR3 is built from 16 residues. J was trimmed by 3 bases and V by 5 bases; bases with no gene match: 11. Per germline, CDR1 GTSNPN and CDR2 SVGIG (reference sequence). DNA for the CDR3: TGTGCCTGGTTAAGCCGGACAGGGGACCTCTACAATGAGCAGTTCTTC. Encoded protein: CAWLSRTGDLYNEQFF.

This chain joins TRBV5-8 and TRBJ1-4; D is unresolved. Trimming pared 1 base from V and 0 bases from J, leaving 4 bases between. CDR1 and CDR2 (germline): SGHTS, YDEGEE. CDR3 length: 14 residues. The CDR3 region has the DNA TGTGCCAGCAGCTTGCCAGCAACTAATGAAAAACTGTTTTTT. This codes for CASSLPATNEKLFF.

The chain couples TRBV27 to TRBJ1-5; D might be TRBD1 (5 bases). Trimming took off 6 bases at V and 5 bases at J, with 14 bases between the two ends. There are 14 residues in the CDR3. In germline, CDR1 is MNHEY, CDR2 SMNVEV (reference sequence). The CDR3 DNA reads TGTGCCAGCAGGGGCTGGGACTATGATCAGCCCCAGCATTTT. Translated, it gives CASRGWDYDQPQHF.

The chain is built from TRBV5-1 and TRBJ2-7; D may be TRBD1 (6 bases). V was cut by 3 bases and J by 5 bases, with 18 bases left in between. CDR1 is SGHRS, CDR2 YFSETQ, per germline. The CDR3 totals 15 residues. The CDR3 nucleotides read TGCGCCAGCAGCTGGGGGACAACCCGGTGGGACGAGCAGTACTTC. Amino acid sequence: CASSWGTTRWDEQYF.

The V call is TRBV2, the J call TRBJ2-5, with D tentatively TRBD1 (6 bases). V was cut by 7 bases and J by 1 base, with 13 bases left in between. The CDR3 has 14 amino acids. CDR1 and CDR2 from the germline V gene are SNHLY and FYNNEI. The CDR3 nucleotides are TGTGCCAGCACCCAGAAGACAGGCCAAGAGACCCAGTACTTC. It translates to CASTQKTGQETQYF.

The chain joins TRBV12-5 to TRBJ1-5; maybe TRBD1 (5 bases). V lost 1 base and J 2 bases, leaving 9 bases between the germline ends. Germline CDR1 reads LGHNT; CDR2 reads FRNRAP. The CDR3 is 15 amino acids. As DNA, the CDR3 is TGTGCTAGTGGTTTGGGACAGATGGGCAATCAGCCCCAGCATTTT. It encodes CASGLGQMGNQPQHF.

The J gene is TRBJ1-5, the V gene TRBV10-2; D is uncertain. Germline V gives CDR1 WSHSY, CDR2 SAAADI. This CDR3 has 17 residues. The V end lost 0 bases, the J end lost 0 bases, and 12 bases lay between the germline ends. CDR3 nucleotide sequence: TGCGCCAGCAGTGAGTCAGGAACAGTATATAGCAATCAGCCCCAGCATTTT. As protein: CASSESGTVYSNQPQHF.

The chain combines TRBV29-1 with TRBJ2-7; the match to TRBD1 covers 7 bases. This CDR3 has 14 residues. V trimming: 1 base; J trimming: 3 bases; junction bases outside the gene matches: 6. CDR1 SQVTM and CDR2 ANQGSEA come from the germline V gene. The CDR3 sequence is CSVEGGQLNYEQYF. The CDR3 DNA is TGCAGCGTTGAAGGGGGACAGCTGAACTACGAGCAGTACTTC.

The rearrangement joins TRBV4-1 to TRBJ2-3, with a possible D match to TRBD2 (7 bases). The length of the CDR3 is 17 residues. The V gene lost 4 bases and the J gene lost 2 bases, with 19 bases spanning the gap. Germline values: CDR1 MGHRA, CDR2 YSYEKL. CDR3 DNA sequence: TGCGCCAGCAGCCCACAGGCGGCGGGGGCCGTCACAGATACGCAGTATTTT. Translated, it gives CASSPQAAGAVTDTQYF.

Details on this clone: This CDR3 is also generated by other DNA sequences in the sample. This chain connects TRBV28 to TRBJ1-5; perhaps TRBD1 as D (5 bases). The CDR3 extends over 14 amino acids. Germline lookup yields CDR1 MDHEN and CDR2 SYDVKM. The V gene lost 6 bases and the J gene lost 1 base, with 10 bases spanning the gap. DNA for the CDR3: TGTGCCAGCAGGTACCAGGGAAGCAATCAGCCCCAGCATTTT. This translates into CASRYQGSNQPQHF.

The V call is TRBV19, the J call TRBJ1-5, with D possibly TRBD1 on 5 matching bases. V dropped 7 bases and J dropped 5 bases, with 15 bases sitting between them. The CDR3 extends over 14 amino acids. Germline assignment: CDR1 LNHDA and CDR2 SQIVND (reference sequence). CDR3 sequence (DNA): TGTGCCAGTAAGATCCGGGACGGGGATCAGCCCCAGCATTTT. Amino acid sequence: CASKIRDGDQPQHF. Full variable domain (outside the CDR3, taken from reference TRBV19 and TRBJ1-5): DGGITQSPKYLFRKEGQNVTLSCEQNLNHDAMYWYRQDPGQGLRLIYYSQIVNDFQKGDIAEGYSVSREKKESFPLTVTSAQKNPTAFYLCASKIRDGDQPQHFGDGTRLSIL.

This chain connects TRBV7-9 to TRBJ1-5; unclear D gene. The CDR3 is 15 amino acids. V lost 8 bases and J lost 0, with 14 bases in between. Germline V gene data show CDR1 as SEHNR and CDR2 as FQNEAQ (reference sequence). The CDR3 sequence: CASGPSGDSNQPQHF. CDR3 nucleotide sequence: TGTGCCAGCGGGCCCTCCGGAGATAGCAATCAGCCCCAGCATTTT. The complete variable domain, with remaining parts taken from reference TRBV7-9 and TRBJ1-5, reads DTGVSQNPRHKITKRGQNVTFRCDPISEHNRLYWYRQTLGQGPEFLTYFQNEAQLEKSRLLSDRFSAERPKGSFSTLEIQRTEQGDSAMYLCASGPSGDSNQPQHFGDGTRLSIL.

This rearrangement joins TRBV19 to TRBJ2-7, with TRBD2 as a possible D gene (6 bases). The CDR3 sequence is 14 residues long. CDR1 is LNHDA, CDR2 SQIVND, per germline (reference sequence). Trimming removed 5 bases at V and 1 base at J, with 12 bases between. The CDR3 here is CASSWRGKSYEQYF. The CDR3 DNA reads as TGTGCCAGTAGTTGGCGGGGAAAATCCTACGAGCAGTACTTC.

The genes are TRBV7-9 and TRBJ2-3; D call uncertain. Trimming removed 5 bases at V and 0 bases at J, with 6 bases between. This CDR3 region has 13 residues. Germline V gene lookup returns CDR1 SEHNR and CDR2 FQNEAQ (reference sequence). The CDR3 spells CASSRESTDTQYF. In nucleotides, the CDR3 is TGTGCCAGCAGCCGAGAAAGCACAGATACGCAGTATTTT.